The 18 T cell receptor beta chains reported below all come from one sample, sequenced in a study of blood T cell repertoires in COVID-19. The data were produced by immunoSEQ multiplex PCR, yet TCRdb's version contains in-frame clones alone and is incomplete. The table records roughly 86,000 clones, around nine tenths of them present only once. Sequenced: peripheral blood. The source of these receptors is a man aged 40-55 years with acute or convalescent COVID-19.

This rearrangement joins TRBV9 to TRBJ1-2; the match to TRBD1 covers 8 bases. Germline-derived CDR1 and CDR2 are SGDLS and YYNGEE. The CDR3 contains 15 residues. The V segment lost 4 bases and the J segment 8 bases; nucleotides outside the gene matches: 13. The CDR3 DNA sequence: TGTGCCAGCAGCACAGGACAGGGAACCTTCCAGGGCTACACCTTC. Amino acid sequence: CASSTGQGTFQGYTF.

The chain employs TRBV10-3 and TRBJ1-3, with no clear D. V was cut by 0 bases and J by 0 bases, with 9 bases left in between. The length of the CDR3 is 16 residues. Germline V gene lookup returns CDR1 ENHRY and CDR2 SYGVKD. In nucleotides, the CDR3 is TGTGCCATCAGTGAGTCCGTGACACACTCTGGAAACACCATATATTTT. It codes for CAISESVTHSGNTIYF.

The gene calls are TRBV6-2 or TRBV6-3 and TRBJ2-3; TRBD2 matches at 9 bases. The CDR3 loop spans 14 amino acids. Germline V gene sequence: CDR1 MNHEY, CDR2 SVGEGT. Losses at the gene ends were 5 bases for V and 3 bases for J; bases not matched to a gene: 3. CDR3 DNA: TGTGCCAGCAGTCCGACTAGCGGAACAGATACGCAGTATTTT. Amino acid sequence: CASSPTSGTDTQYF.

The chain employs TRBV19 and TRBJ2-5; D might be TRBD1 (6 bases). V lost 7 bases and J lost 5, with 17 bases in between. CDR3 size: 14 residues. Germline V gene data show CDR1 as LNHDA and CDR2 as SQIVND (reference sequence). Here the CDR3 reads CASNSGQSYETQYF. DNA of the CDR3: TGTGCCAGTAATAGTGGACAGTCTTACGAGACCCAGTACTTC.

The chain recombines TRBV6-1 with TRBJ2-7, with D maybe TRBD2 (7 bases). V lost 2 bases, J lost 2 bases, and 13 bases lay in between. CDR1 is MNHNS and CDR2 is SASEGT in the germline V gene. The CDR3 consists of 15 residues. The CDR3 region has the DNA TGTGCCAGCAGTGAAAGGGGGGGCTCTGCCTACGAGCAGTACTTC. This codes for CASSERGGSAYEQYF.

The J gene is TRBJ1-3, the V gene TRBV15; no firm D call. V shed 0 bases and J shed 0 bases, with 18 bases lying between them. Germline V gene sequence: CDR1 LNHNV, CDR2 YYDKDF (reference sequence). The CDR3 spans 19 residues. For the CDR3, the DNA is TGTGCCACCAGCAGAGATCGTATCTACCGTGCCCTCTCTGGAAACACCATATATTTT. Protein sequence: CATSRDRIYRALSGNTIYF.

Comment on this clone: Other DNA variants within this sample encode the same CDR3. The chain recombines TRBV7-9 with TRBJ2-2; D gene unclear. CDR3 length equals 12 residues. Germline V gene sequence: CDR1 SEHNR, CDR2 FQNEAQ (reference sequence). V dropped 3 bases and J dropped 7 bases, with 6 bases sitting between them. CDR3 loop: CASSLPVGELFF. CDR3 DNA sequence: TGTGCCAGCAGCTTGCCGGTCGGGGAGCTGTTTTTT.

This rearrangement joins TRBV6-6 to TRBJ1-1; no clear D. CDR1 is MNHNY and CDR2 is SVGAGI in the germline V gene (reference sequence). The CDR3 has 13 amino acids. V lost 2 bases to trimming and J lost 1 base, with 5 bases between them. The CDR3 nucleotides are TGTGCCAGCAGTTACGAGGGGAACACTGAAGCTTTCTTT. It codes for CASSYEGNTEAFF.

This CDR3 is CASSVGEGYGYTF. The CDR3 DNA reads TGTGCCAGCAGCGTAGGGGAGGGCTATGGCTACACCTTC. V and J are TRBV5-5 and TRBJ1-2, with a weak D call TRBD1 (5 bases). The CDR3 length is 13 residues. V gave up 4 bases and J gave up 4 bases, with 11 bases separating them. CDR1 SGHKS and CDR2 YYEKEE come from the germline V gene (reference sequence). Combining the CDR3 with reference TRBV5-5 and TRBJ1-2 gives the whole variable domain DAGVTQSPTHLIKTRGQQVTLRCSPISGHKSVSWYQQVLGQGPQFIFQYYEKEERGRGNFPDRFSARQFPNYSSELNVNALLLGDSALYLCASSVGEGYGYTFGSGTRLTVV.

The chain recombines TRBV21-1 with TRBJ2-5; TRBD2, the table's D call, was not compared with the DNA. TRBV21-1 is an annotated pseudogene. The CDR3 is 16 residues long. CDR3 nucleotide sequence: TGTGCCAGCAGCATGGCGCGGGGGCTTACGCAAGAGACCCAGTACTTC. This codes for CASSMARGLTQETQYF.

V gene TRBV15 combines with J gene TRBJ1-3, with D unclear. Germline CDR1 and CDR2: LNHNV and YYDKDF (reference sequence). The CDR3 consists of 13 residues. The V end was cut by 3 bases, the J end by 7 bases, with 10 bases between. The CDR3 DNA reads TGTGCCACCAGCAGGACCGGGAGGAACACCATATATTTT. Amino acid sequence: CATSRTGRNTIYF.

The gene calls are TRBV5-4 and TRBJ2-7; possibly TRBD2 for D (7 bases). Germline V lookup: CDR1 SGHNT, CDR2 YYREEE (reference sequence). The CDR3 runs 15 residues. V was cut by 4 bases and J by 5 bases, with 19 bases left in between. The CDR3 sequence is CASSGGGLPPHEQYF. DNA of the CDR3: TGTGCCAGCAGCGGAGGGGGACTACCACCCCACGAGCAGTACTTC.

The rearrangement joins TRBV30 to TRBJ2-1; 9 bases agree with TRBD2. Per the germline V gene, CDR1 is GTSNPN and CDR2 is SVGIG (reference sequence). The CDR3 contains 14 residues. V lost 1 base to trimming and J lost 8 bases; unmatched junction nucleotides: 6. CDR3 sequence: CAWSGPAGGHEQFF. The CDR3, as DNA: TGTGCCTGGAGTGGCCCAGCGGGAGGCCATGAGCAGTTCTTC.

The V and J genes are TRBV6-5 and TRBJ2-7, with D possibly being TRBD1 (6 bases). CDR3 length equals 14 residues. The V gene's germline CDR1 is MNHEY and CDR2 SVGAGI. V lost 6 bases and J lost 4, with 16 bases in between. This CDR3 reads CASRGQTMLYEQYF. The CDR3 nucleotides are TGTGCCAGCAGAGGACAGACAATGTTATACGAGCAGTACTTC.

This sequence joins TRBV30 and TRBJ1-6; 7 bases map to TRBD1. The germline V gene encodes CDR1 GTSNPN and CDR2 SVGIG (reference sequence). The CDR3 consists of 13 residues. The junction had 9 bases not matched to a gene; V was cut back by 8 bases and J by 8 bases. This CDR3 reads CAHQTGYYSPLHF. CDR3 in DNA: TGTGCCCACCAGACAGGGTACTATTCACCCCTCCACTTT.

The J gene is TRBJ1-2, the V gene TRBV3-1 (or the pseudogene TRBV3-2); no firm D call. The germline CDR1 and CDR2 sequences are LGHDT and YNNKEL (reference sequence). The CDR3 runs 13 residues. The V gene lost 1 base and the J gene lost 4 bases, with 7 bases spanning the gap. CDR3 bases: TGTGCCAGCAGCCAAGTGCCGGGCTATGGCTACACCTTC. This gives the protein CASSQVPGYGYTF.

The chain combines TRBV7-2 with TRBJ2-1, with 7 bases lining up with TRBD2. The CDR3 consists of 15 residues. Germline CDR1 SGHTA, CDR2 FQGNSA. Trimming cost V 6 bases and J 4 bases; bases outside gene matches: 9. DNA for the CDR3: TGTGCCAGCAGTTTCAGTGGAGCGGGGTACAATGAGCAGTTCTTC. Amino acid sequence: CASSFSGAGYNEQFF.

V gene TRBV7-9 combines with J gene TRBJ1-5, with TRBD1 as a possible D gene (5 bases). The V and J ends lost 3 bases and 5 bases respectively, with 14 bases between them. Per germline, CDR1 SEHNR and CDR2 FQNEAQ (reference sequence). This CDR3 region has 15 residues. For the CDR3, the DNA is TGTGCCAGCAGCTTTTCCGGGGGAGAGTATCAGCCCCAGCATTTT. Protein product: CASSFSGGEYQPQHF. Full variable domain (missing parts from reference TRBV7-9 and TRBJ1-5): DTGVSQNPRHKITKRGQNVTFRCDPISEHNRLYWYRQTLGQGPEFLTYFQNEAQLEKSRLLSDRFSAERPKGSFSTLEIQRTEQGDSAMYLCASSFSGGEYQPQHFGDGTRLSIL.